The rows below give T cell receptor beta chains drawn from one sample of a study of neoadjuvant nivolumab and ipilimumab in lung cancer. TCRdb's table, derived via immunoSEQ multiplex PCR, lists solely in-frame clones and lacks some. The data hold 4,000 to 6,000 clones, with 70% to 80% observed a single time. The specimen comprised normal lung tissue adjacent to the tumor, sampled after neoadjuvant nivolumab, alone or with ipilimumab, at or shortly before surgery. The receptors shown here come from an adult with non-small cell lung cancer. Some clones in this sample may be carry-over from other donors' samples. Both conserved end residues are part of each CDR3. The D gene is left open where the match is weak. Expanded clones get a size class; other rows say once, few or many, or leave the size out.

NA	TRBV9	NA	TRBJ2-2	TGTGCCAGCAGCGTCGGGGTCACGTTGGCCGGGGAGCTGTTTTTT	CASSVGVTLAGELFF
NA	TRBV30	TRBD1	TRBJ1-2	TGTGCCTGGAGTGTACTCGGACAGGGCTACGGCTACACCTTC	CAWSVLGQGYGYTF
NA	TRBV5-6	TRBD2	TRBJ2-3	TGTGCCAGCAGAGTGGGGGGGGTCGGCACAGATACGCAGTATTTT	CASRVGGVGTDTQYF
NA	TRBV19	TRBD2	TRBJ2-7	TGTGCCAGTAGTATTTCACTAGCGGCCTCCTACGAGCAGTACTTC	CASSISLAASYEQYF
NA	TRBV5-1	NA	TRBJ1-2	TGCGCCAGCAGCTTGGTACAGGGTGAGAGAAACTATGGCTACACCTTC	CASSLVQGERNYGYTF
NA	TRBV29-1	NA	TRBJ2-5	TGCAGCGTTACTCAGGGGTCCCTTGGAGAGACCCAGTACTTC	CSVTQGSLGETQYF
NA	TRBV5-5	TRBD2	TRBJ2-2	TGTGCCAGCACCCTGCGCAGCTTGGTTCCTAGCGGGAGTAACACCGGGGAGCTGTTTTTT	CASTLRSLVPSGSNTGELFF
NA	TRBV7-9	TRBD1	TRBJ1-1	TGTGCCACCGTATCGAGGGGGCGTGACACTGAAGCTTTCTTT	CATVSRGRDTEAFF
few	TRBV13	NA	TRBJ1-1	TGTGCCAGCAGCTTAGAGTACGGGTCTGACACTGAAGCTTTCTTT	CASSLEYGSDTEAFF
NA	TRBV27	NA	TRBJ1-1	TGTGCCAGCAGTTCCCCCTGGGACGCTGAAGCTTTCTTT	CASSSPWDAEAFF
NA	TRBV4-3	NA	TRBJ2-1	TGCGCCAGCAGTCCCGGGGTCTCCTACAATGAGCAGTTCTTC	CASSPGVSYNEQFF
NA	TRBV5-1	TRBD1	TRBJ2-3	TGCGCCAGCAGCCGGGACAGGGGGGCAGATACGCAGTATTTT	CASSRDRGADTQYF
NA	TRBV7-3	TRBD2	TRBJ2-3	TGTGCCAGCAGCCCCTCGGGGAGGGTCGAAGATACGCAGTATTTT	CASSPSGRVEDTQYF
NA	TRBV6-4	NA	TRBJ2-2	TGTGCCAGCAGTGACTCGGGGGTTGCCGGGGAGCTGTTTTTT	CASSDSGVAGELFF
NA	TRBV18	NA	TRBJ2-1	TGTGCCAGCTCACCAGAGAGGGATGAGCAGTTCTTC	CASSPERDEQFF
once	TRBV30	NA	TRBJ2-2	TGTGCCTGGAACAGGGTGCGCACCGGGGAGCTGTTTTTT	CAWNRVRTGELFF
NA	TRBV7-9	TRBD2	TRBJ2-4	TGTGCCAGCAGCTTAGTTACTAGCGGGCTAGCCAAAAACATTCAGTACTTC	CASSLVTSGLAKNIQYF